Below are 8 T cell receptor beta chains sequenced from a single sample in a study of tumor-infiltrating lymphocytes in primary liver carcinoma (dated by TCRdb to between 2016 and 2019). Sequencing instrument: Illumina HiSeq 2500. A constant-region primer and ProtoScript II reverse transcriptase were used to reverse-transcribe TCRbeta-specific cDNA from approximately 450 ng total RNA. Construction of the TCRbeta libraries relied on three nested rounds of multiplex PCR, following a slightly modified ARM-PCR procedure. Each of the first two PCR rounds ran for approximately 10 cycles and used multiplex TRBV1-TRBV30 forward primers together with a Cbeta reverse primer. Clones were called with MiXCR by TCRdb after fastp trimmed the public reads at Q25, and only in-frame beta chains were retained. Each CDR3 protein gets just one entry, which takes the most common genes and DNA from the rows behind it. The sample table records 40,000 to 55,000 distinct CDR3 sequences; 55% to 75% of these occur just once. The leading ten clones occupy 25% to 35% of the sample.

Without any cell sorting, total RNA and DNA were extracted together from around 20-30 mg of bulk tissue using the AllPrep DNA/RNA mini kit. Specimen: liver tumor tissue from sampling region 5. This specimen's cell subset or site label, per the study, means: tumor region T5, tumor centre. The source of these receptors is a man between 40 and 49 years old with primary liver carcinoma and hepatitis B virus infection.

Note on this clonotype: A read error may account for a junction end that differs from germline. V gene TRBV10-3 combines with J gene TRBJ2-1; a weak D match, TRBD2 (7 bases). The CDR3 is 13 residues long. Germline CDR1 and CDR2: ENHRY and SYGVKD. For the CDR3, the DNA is TGTGCATCGGCCTCAGGGGAGGGGAATGAGCGGTTATTC. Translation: CASASGEGNERLF.

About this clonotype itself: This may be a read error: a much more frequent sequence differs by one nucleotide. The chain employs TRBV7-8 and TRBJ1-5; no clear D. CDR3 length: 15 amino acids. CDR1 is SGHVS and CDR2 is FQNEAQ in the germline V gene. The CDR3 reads CVSSDGSEDSQPQHF. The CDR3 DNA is TGTGTCAGCAGCGACGGGTCCGAGGATAGTCAGCCCCAGCATTTT.

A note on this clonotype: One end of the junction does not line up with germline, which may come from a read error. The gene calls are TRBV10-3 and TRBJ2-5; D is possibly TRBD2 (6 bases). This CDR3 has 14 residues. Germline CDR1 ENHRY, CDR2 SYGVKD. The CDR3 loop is CPISGPSRGETQYF. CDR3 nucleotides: TGTCCCATCAGTGGGCCATCGCGGGGAGAGACCCAGTACTTC.

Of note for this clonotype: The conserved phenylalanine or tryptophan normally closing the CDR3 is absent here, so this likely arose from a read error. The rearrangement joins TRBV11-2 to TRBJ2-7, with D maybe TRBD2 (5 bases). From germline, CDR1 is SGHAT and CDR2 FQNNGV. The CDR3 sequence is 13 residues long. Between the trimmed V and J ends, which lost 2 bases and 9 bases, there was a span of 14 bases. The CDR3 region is CASSLSELGSQYL. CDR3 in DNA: TGTGCCAGCAGCTTAAGTGAACTAGGGTCGCAGTACCTT.

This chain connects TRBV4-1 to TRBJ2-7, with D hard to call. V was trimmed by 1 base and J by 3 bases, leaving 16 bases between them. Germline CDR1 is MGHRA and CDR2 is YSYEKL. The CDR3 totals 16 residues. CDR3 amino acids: CASSQVRLRPNYEQYF. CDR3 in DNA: TGCGCCAGCAGCCAAGTAAGATTGAGACCCAACTACGAGCAGTACTTC.

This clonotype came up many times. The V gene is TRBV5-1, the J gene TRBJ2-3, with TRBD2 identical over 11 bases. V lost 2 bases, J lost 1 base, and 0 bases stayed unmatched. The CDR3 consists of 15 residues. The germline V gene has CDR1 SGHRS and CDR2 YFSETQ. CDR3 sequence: CASSLLAGGTDTQYF. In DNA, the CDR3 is TGCGCCAGCAGCTTACTAGCGGGAGGCACAGATACGCAGTATTTT.

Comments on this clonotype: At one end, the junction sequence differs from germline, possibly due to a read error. The CDR3 loop reads CASRLSRGRGTNVLTF. The CDR3 DNA reads as TGTGCCAGCAGATTATCGCGGGGAAGAGGGACCAATGTCCTGACTTTC. The chain couples TRBV11-2 to TRBJ2-6, with a tentative D call TRBD2 (6 bases). The CDR3 length is 16 residues. The germline V gene encodes CDR1 SGHAT and CDR2 FQNNGV.

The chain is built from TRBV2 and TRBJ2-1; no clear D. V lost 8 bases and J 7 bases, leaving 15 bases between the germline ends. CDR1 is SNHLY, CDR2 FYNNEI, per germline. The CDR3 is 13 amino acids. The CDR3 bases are TGTGCCAGCTACAGCGAAGTCGGAAATGAGCAGTTCTTC. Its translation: CASYSEVGNEQFF.